Presented here are 31 T cell receptor beta chains from one specimen sequenced in a study of cytomegalovirus exposure and HLA in healthy donors. The PCR had 60 Vbeta and 13 Jbeta primers. Only in-frame clones appear in the TCRdb table, and some are missing; sequencing was by immunoSEQ multiplex PCR. This table has roughly 120,000 clones, about two thirds appearing once. The sequenced sample was PBMCs. The receptors here all came from a woman between 40 and 50 years old in good health and CMV-seropositive.

V gene TRBV13 combines with J gene TRBJ2-1; TRBD1 is a possible D gene (5 bases). Trimming shortened V by 5 bases and J by 7 bases, and 18 bases separated the two germline ends. This CDR3 spans 15 amino acids. From germline, CDR1 is PRHDT and CDR2 FYEKMQ (reference sequence). Here the CDR3 DNA reads TGTGCCAGCAGCCTACGACAGCCCCCCCATAATGAGCAGTTCTTC. It specifies CASSLRQPPHNEQFF. The full variable domain, with the rest looked up from reference TRBV13 and TRBJ2-1, is AAGVIQSPRHLIKEKRETATLKCYPIPRHDTVYWYQQGPGQDPQFLISFYEKMQSDKGSIPDRFSAQQFSDYHSELNMSSLELGDSALYFCASSLRQPPHNEQFFGPGTRLTVL.

This clone was detected only once. The genes are TRBV7-8 and TRBJ2-1; a possible D gene is TRBD1 (5 bases). The V end was cut by 2 bases, the J end by 3 bases, with 8 bases between. Germline values: CDR1 SGHVS, CDR2 FQNEAQ. The CDR3 loop spans 14 amino acids. This chain's CDR3 is CASSLRGSYNEQFF. As DNA, the CDR3 is TGTGCCAGCAGCTTAAGGGGTAGCTACAATGAGCAGTTCTTC.

The table lists this clone with a few counts. V is TRBV5-1 and J is TRBJ2-4, with 7 nucleotides matching TRBD1. The germline gives CDR1 SGHRS, CDR2 YFSETQ. CDR3 length: 14 residues. Trimming at V came to 4 bases and at J to 7 bases, leaving 8 bases not matched to a gene. The CDR3 nucleotides are TGCGCCAGCAGCCCGCTTGGGACAGCCAACATTCAGTACTTC. Protein: CASSPLGTANIQYF. The full variable domain, rest sourced from reference TRBV5-1 and TRBJ2-4, is KAGVTQTPRYLIKTRGQQVTLSCSPISGHRSVSWYQQTPGQGLQFLFEYFSETQRNKGNFPGRFSGRQFSNSRSEMNVSTLELGDSALYLCASSPLGTANIQYFGAGTRLSVL.

The chain recombines TRBV10-3 with TRBJ1-1; D might be TRBD1 (6 bases). This CDR3 is built from 12 residues. Germline assignment: CDR1 ENHRY and CDR2 SYGVKD. V was pared by 7 bases and J by 5 bases, with 11 bases between. CDR3 bases: TGTGCCATCACCTCAACAGGGACTGAAGCTTTCTTT. It codes for CAITSTGTEAFF.

The rearrangement uses TRBV7-2 and TRBJ1-2; no firm D call. V was trimmed by 1 base and J by 2 bases, leaving 11 bases between them. CDR1 is SGHTA, CDR2 FQGNSA, per germline. CDR3 length equals 15 residues. The DNA for the CDR3 is TGTGCCAGCAGCTTAGTACCGGGATCCAACTATGGCTACACCTTC. Its protein is CASSLVPGSNYGYTF.

The CDR3 nucleotides are TGTGCCAGCAGCTTGGCCCCAGGGGGAAATTCACCCCTCCACTTT. Translated, it gives CASSLAPGGNSPLHF. The gene calls are TRBV5-5 and TRBJ1-6, with 7 bases fitting TRBD1. The CDR3 runs 15 residues. Unmatched junction bases numbered 4, after V lost 0 bases and J lost 7 bases. In germline, CDR1 is SGHKS, CDR2 YYEKEE (reference sequence).

This rearrangement joins TRBV6-5 to TRBJ1-2, with D possibly being TRBD1 (5 bases). CDR1 and CDR2 (germline): MNHEY, SVGAGI. The CDR3 contains 15 residues. V lost 3 bases to trimming and J lost 4 bases, with 15 bases between them. The CDR3 spells CASSYSTGGIYGYTF. CDR3 coding DNA: TGTGCCAGCAGTTATTCGACCGGGGGGATCTATGGCTACACCTTC.

This clone was seen a single time. The chain employs TRBV7-6 and TRBJ1-5; TRBD1 is a possible D gene (5 bases). The CDR3 runs to 15 residues. From germline, CDR1 is SGHVS and CDR2 FNYEAQ. Trimming pared 1 base from V and 1 base from J, leaving 8 bases between. The CDR3, as DNA: TGTGCCAGCAGCTTAGGGGGCGCGAGCAATCAGCCCCAGCATTTT. Translated: CASSLGGASNQPQHF. Combining the CDR3 with reference TRBV7-6 and TRBJ1-5 gives the whole variable domain GAGVSQSPRYKVTKRGQDVALRCDPISGHVSLYWYRQALGQGPEFLTYFNYEAQQDKSGLPNDRFSAERPEGSISTLTIQRTEQRDSAMYRCASSLGGASNQPQHFGDGTRLSIL.

The CDR3 coding sequence is TGTGCCAGCAGCTCGGACAGAACTGTCTACGAGCAGTACTTC. Its translation: CASSSDRTVYEQYF. V gene TRBV7-9 combines with J gene TRBJ2-7, with D possibly being TRBD1 (6 bases). CDR3 size: 14 residues. Germline V gene sequence: CDR1 SEHNR, CDR2 FQNEAQ (reference sequence). The V and J ends lost 4 bases and 3 bases respectively, with 13 bases between them.

This clone was observed once. The chain has TRBV7-2 and TRBJ2-5, with 12 positions matching TRBD2. This CDR3 has 16 amino acids. CDR1 is SGHTA and CDR2 is FQGNSA in the germline V gene. V trimming: 5 bases; J trimming: 5 bases; junction bases outside the gene matches: 9. The CDR3 coding sequence is TGTGCCAGCAGCCCTAGCGGGGGGGCATCTCCGGAGACCCAGTACTTC. Translated: CASSPSGGASPETQYF.

The V gene is TRBV11-2, the J gene TRBJ1-2; a weak D match, TRBD1 (5 bases). This CDR3 is built from 13 residues. Deletions cut 5 bases from V and 4 bases from J, with 11 bases between. Germline V CDR1 and CDR2: SGHAT, FQNNGV. The CDR3 spells CASSPGMGYGYTF. The CDR3 DNA is TGTGCCAGCAGCCCAGGGATGGGCTATGGCTACACCTTC.

The CDR3 protein is CAWSTWGQGTEAFF. The CDR3 DNA sequence: TGTGCCTGGAGTACGTGGGGGCAGGGGACTGAAGCTTTCTTT. The chain is built from TRBV30 and TRBJ1-1; D might be TRBD1 (6 bases). The CDR3 sequence is 14 residues long. The V end was cut by 2 bases, the J end by 5 bases, with 15 bases between. Germline CDR1 and CDR2: GTSNPN and SVGIG (reference sequence).

This rearrangement joins TRBV18 to TRBJ1-5; D unresolved. Germline CDR1 reads KGHSH; CDR2 reads LQKENI. V was trimmed by 3 bases and J by 6 bases, leaving 15 bases between them. CDR3 length equals 15 residues. As DNA, the CDR3 is TGTGCCAGCTCACCGACCGGGGATTTAAGTCAGCCCCAGCATTTT. This codes for CASSPTGDLSQPQHF.

This chain connects TRBV4-3 to TRBJ2-1, with TRBD2 matching 8 bases. The CDR3 is 15 residues long. Germline CDR1 reads LGHNA; CDR2 reads YSLEER. V dropped 1 base and J dropped 5; count of bases not matched to a gene: 4. CDR3: CASSQVWRGDNEQFF. The CDR3 DNA reads TGCGCCAGCAGCCAAGTTTGGCGGGGGGACAATGAGCAGTTCTTC.

The V and J genes are TRBV7-6 and TRBJ2-7, with a tentative D call TRBD1 (6 bases). Germline CDR1 SGHVS, CDR2 FNYEAQ. The CDR3 has 15 amino acids. Trimming took 1 base from V and 5 from J, leaving 15 bases between them. CDR3 residues: CASSLGPTGSNEQYF. In DNA form, the CDR3 reads TGTGCCAGCAGCTTAGGGCCCACAGGGTCCAACGAGCAGTACTTC. Variable domain in full (rest from reference TRBV7-6 and TRBJ2-7): GAGVSQSPRYKVTKRGQDVALRCDPISGHVSLYWYRQALGQGPEFLTYFNYEAQQDKSGLPNDRFSAERPEGSISTLTIQRTEQRDSAMYRCASSLGPTGSNEQYFGPGTRLTVT.

V gene TRBV7-9 combines with J gene TRBJ2-7; 7 bases fit TRBD2. Germline V gives CDR1 SEHNR, CDR2 FQNEAQ (reference sequence). Unmatched junction bases numbered 4, after V lost 0 bases and J lost 5 bases. The length of the CDR3 is 14 residues. The CDR3 protein is CASSLAGRGNEQYF. The CDR3 nucleotides read TGTGCCAGCAGCTTAGCGGGGCGGGGGAACGAGCAGTACTTC.

The V and J genes are TRBV4-3 and TRBJ1-1, with D uncertain. The germline CDR1 and CDR2 sequences are LGHNA and YSLEER. The CDR3 consists of 13 residues. V dropped 2 bases and J dropped 11 bases, with 15 bases sitting between them. This chain's CDR3 is CASSQYLASRAFF. The CDR3, as DNA: TGCGCCAGCAGCCAATATTTAGCTTCGCGGGCTTTCTTT.

This chain joins TRBV2 and TRBJ2-5; TRBD2 aligns across 7 bases. The CDR3 runs to 13 residues. Germline assignment: CDR1 SNHLY and CDR2 FYNNEI. V gave up 5 bases and J gave up 2 bases; unmatched junction bases: 2. This chain's CDR3 is CASSWGGQETQYF. The CDR3 DNA reads as TGTGCCAGCAGTTGGGGAGGGCAAGAGACCCAGTACTTC.

Comment on this clone: At one boundary the junction diverges from the germline segment, which might be a read error. This chain joins TRBV11-2 and TRBJ1-4, with D hard to call. The CDR3 has 12 residues. CDR1 is SGHAT and CDR2 is FQNNGV in the germline V gene. The CDR3 here is CASSEINGKLFF. The DNA for the CDR3 is TGTGCCAGCAGCGAGATAAATGGAAAACTGTTTTTT.

The rearrangement joins TRBV7-3 to TRBJ2-1, with 7 bases lining up with TRBD1. Germline CDR1 and CDR2: SGHTA and FQGTGA. Trimming removed 8 bases from V and 4 bases from J; junction bases left unmatched: 11. The CDR3 runs 15 residues. The CDR3 region has the DNA TGTGCCAGCTCCTACGCCGGGACAGTTTACAATGAGCAGTTCTTC. Its protein is CASSYAGTVYNEQFF.

This rearrangement joins TRBV7-9 to TRBJ2-7; D may be TRBD1 (6 bases). This CDR3 comprises 14 residues. CDR1 and CDR2 (germline): SEHNR, FQNEAQ (reference sequence). Trimming stripped 3 bases from V and 0 bases from J, with 9 bases between. Written as DNA, the CDR3 is TGTGCCAGCAGCTTTCAGGGGACCTCCTACGAGCAGTACTTC. Its translation is CASSFQGTSYEQYF.

V gene TRBV7-2 combines with J gene TRBJ1-5; 7 positions match TRBD1. The CDR3 is 14 amino acids. Germline CDR1 and CDR2: SGHTA and FQGNSA. With V trimmed by 6 bases and J by 2 bases, 4 bases remained unmatched. The CDR3, as DNA: TGTGCCAGCAGGAGACAGGGAGGCAATCAGCCCCAGCATTTT. Protein product: CASRRQGGNQPQHF.

The chain carries TRBV7-6 and TRBJ1-6; D is unresolved. CDR1 SGHVS and CDR2 FNYEAQ come from the germline V gene. This CDR3 has 15 residues. The ends were cut back, 1 base at V and 5 bases at J, with 9 bases in the middle. As DNA, the CDR3 is TGTGCCAGCAGCTTAGTAGGCAGGAATAATTCACCCCTCCACTTT. Translated: CASSLVGRNNSPLHF.

The chain recombines TRBV25-1 with TRBJ1-1; D unresolved. CDR1 is MGHDK, CDR2 SYGVNS, per germline. Trimming pared 7 bases from V and 4 bases from J, leaving 13 bases between. This CDR3 contains 13 residues. The CDR3: CASTYTGRTEAFF. CDR3 bases: TGTGCCAGCACCTATACGGGTCGCACTGAAGCTTTCTTT.

This chain uses TRBV6-6 with TRBJ1-1; 8 bases map to TRBD1. Germline CDR1 is MNHNY and CDR2 is SVGAGI (reference sequence). J gave up 6 bases and V 8 bases, and 11 bases lay outside the gene matches. The CDR3 has 14 residues. The CDR3 sequence is CASYIPGGDPEAFF. DNA of the CDR3: TGTGCCAGCTATATTCCAGGGGGCGATCCTGAAGCTTTCTTT.

This clone was detected a few times. This sequence joins TRBV7-2 and TRBJ2-1; possibly TRBD1 for D (6 bases). The CDR3 is made up of 13 amino acids. In germline, CDR1 is SGHTA, CDR2 FQGNSA. V gave up 5 bases and J gave up 16 bases, with 21 bases separating them. The CDR3 loop reads CASSVDRDIPAFF. CDR3 nucleotides: TGTGCCAGCAGCGTCGACCGGGACATCCCCGCCTTCTTC.

Turning to this clone: The final CDR3 position lacks the conserved phenylalanine or tryptophan, pointing to a likely read error. The limits of the CDR3 on the DNA are not certain, so only TCRdb's listed CDR3 is given. This sequence joins TRBV4-1 and TRBJ2-7; the table gives TRBD2 as D, unverified against the DNA. CDR1 is MGHRA, CDR2 YSYEKL, per germline. Ends included, the CDR3 has 10 residues. The chain's CDR3 is CASSQSNRET.

V usage is TRBV7-2 and J usage is TRBJ2-5; no definite D call. Germline lookup yields CDR1 SGHTA and CDR2 FQGNSA. This CDR3 is 14 amino acids long. The germline V and J ends were trimmed by 2 bases and 5 bases, with 12 bases remaining between them. This CDR3 reads CASSLRLRRETQYF. The CDR3 DNA is TGTGCCAGCAGCTTAAGGTTGAGGCGGGAGACCCAGTACTTC.

V and J are TRBV4-3 and TRBJ1-2; a weak D match, TRBD1 (6 bases). The germline V and J ends were trimmed by 1 base and 4 bases, with 16 bases remaining between them. The germline CDR1 and CDR2 sequences are LGHNA and YSLEER. The CDR3 totals 16 residues. The CDR3 DNA reads TGCGCCAGCAGCCAAGTAGGTACAGGGAAGGCCTATGGCTACACCTTC. This codes for CASSQVGTGKAYGYTF.

This clone turned up a few times. The rearrangement joins TRBV7-2 to TRBJ1-2; D not resolved. Germline-derived CDR1 and CDR2 are SGHTA and FQGNSA. V shed 5 bases and J shed 0 bases, with 16 bases lying between them. The CDR3 extends over 16 amino acids. The DNA for the CDR3 is TGTGCCAGCAGCCCCCCCCGGGGATTGGCTAACTATGGCTACACCTTC. It encodes CASSPPRGLANYGYTF.

The chain carries TRBV6-1 and TRBJ2-7; 11 bases match TRBD1. Germline values: CDR1 MNHNS, CDR2 SASEGT. V shed 7 bases and J 4 bases; nucleotides not matched to a gene: 6. This CDR3 is 14 amino acids long. CDR3 amino acids: CASIPGQGVYEQYF. The CDR3 region has the DNA TGTGCCAGCATTCCGGGACAGGGGGTTTACGAGCAGTACTTC.